This TCR beta chain was documented in a study of T cell responses to AZD1222 COVID-19 vaccine. Clones were sequenced by immunoSEQ multiplex PCR, and TCRdb holds only the in-frame ones, with some missing. The data contain some 150,000 clones, 75% to 95% of them seen just once; the ten biggest clones take up about 3%. J lost 3 bases, V lost 3 bases, and 5 bases had no gene match. There are 15 residues in the CDR3. CDR1 and CDR2 (germline): SGHTA, FQGNSA. This receptor was obtained from an adult in good health. The chain links TRBV7-2 to TRBJ1-3; 7 bases are a match to TRBD1. Here the sequenced sample was peripheral blood, taken on day 0 of MenACWY control vaccination. CDR3 DNA sequence: TGTGCCAGCAGCTTTGACAGGGCGGGTGGAAACACCATATATTTT. It encodes CASSFDRAGGNTIYF.